This entry lists 18 T cell receptor beta chains sequenced from one sample in a study of blood T cell repertoires in COVID-19. Generated by immunoSEQ multiplex PCR, the TCRdb table keeps only in-frame clones and is missing some. Here the sample spans 160,000 or so clones, 80% to 90% being singletons. The sequenced sample consisted of peripheral blood. All receptors come from a woman in her sixties or seventies who had recovered from COVID-19.

The J gene is TRBJ2-7, the V gene TRBV7-9; tentatively, D is TRBD2 (5 bases). CDR3 length equals 14 residues. The germline V gene has CDR1 SEHNR and CDR2 FQNEAQ (reference sequence). V lost 5 bases and J lost 4, with 15 bases in between. DNA of the CDR3: TGTGCCAGCAGCCAAGACGGGAAAGCATACGAGCAGTACTTC. It translates to CASSQDGKAYEQYF. The full variable domain, rest sourced from reference TRBV7-9 and TRBJ2-7, is DTGVSQNPRHKITKRGQNVTFRCDPISEHNRLYWYRQTLGQGPEFLTYFQNEAQLEKSRLLSDRFSAERPKGSFSTLEIQRTEQGDSAMYLCASSQDGKAYEQYFGPGTRLTVT.

The V and J genes are TRBV29-1 and TRBJ1-1; no clear D gene. This CDR3 is built from 13 residues. V was shortened by 3 bases and J by 6 bases, with 14 bases between the two germline ends. CDR1 is SQVTM and CDR2 is ANQGSEA in the germline V gene. The CDR3 spells CSVDTISSSEAFF. The CDR3 DNA is TGCAGCGTTGACACGATAAGTAGCTCTGAAGCTTTCTTT.

As concerns this clone: Within the sample, other DNA sequences also encode this same CDR3. The chain employs TRBV2 and TRBJ2-5; TRBD1 agrees at 7 bases. The CDR3 extends over 13 amino acids. Per the germline V gene, CDR1 is SNHLY and CDR2 is FYNNEI. The ends lost 6 bases at V and 1 base at J; junction bases unmatched: 2. The chain's CDR3 is CASSGTAQETQYF. The CDR3 nucleotides read TGTGCCAGCAGCGGGACAGCCCAAGAGACCCAGTACTTC.

This chain uses TRBV7-9 with TRBJ1-4; D ambiguous. V lost 1 base and J lost 5, with 11 bases in between. CDR3 length: 15 amino acids. CDR1 is SEHNR, CDR2 FQNEAQ, per germline (reference sequence). The CDR3 region has the DNA TGTGCCAGCAGCTTAGGAGAGGTTCCGAATGAAAAACTGTTTTTT. Translated, it gives CASSLGEVPNEKLFF.

This clone was seen only a few times. The chain combines TRBV5-1 with TRBJ1-2, with TRBD1 matching 8 bases. Losses at the gene ends were 4 bases for V and 3 bases for J; bases not matched to a gene: 2. The germline gives CDR1 SGHRS, CDR2 YFSETQ. The CDR3 loop spans 13 amino acids. The CDR3 loop is CASSPGGDYGYTF. In DNA form, the CDR3 reads TGCGCCAGCAGCCCAGGGGGCGACTATGGCTACACCTTC.

The DNA for the CDR3 is TGTGCCAGCTCCCCGGGTCGGGACACCATATATTTT. It encodes CASSPGRDTIYF. The V call is TRBV2, the J call TRBJ1-3, with unresolved D. The ends were cut back, 8 bases at V and 8 bases at J, with 13 bases in the middle. Germline values: CDR1 SNHLY, CDR2 FYNNEI. CDR3 length equals 12 residues. Full variable domain (outside the CDR3, taken from reference TRBV2 and TRBJ1-3): EPEVTQTPSHQVTQMGQEVILRCVPISNHLYFYWYRQILGQKVEFLVSFYNNEISEKSEIFDDQFSVERPDGSNFTLKIRSTKLEDSAMYFCASSPGRDTIYFGEGSWLTVV.

The chain links TRBV2 to TRBJ1-2, with 9 bases fitting TRBD1. This CDR3 has 14 residues. The V and J ends lost 5 bases and 6 bases, in that order; junction bases with no gene match: 7. Germline CDR1 SNHLY, CDR2 FYNNEI. CDR3 region: CASSLTTGGDGYTF. As DNA, the CDR3 is TGTGCCAGCAGTCTCACGACAGGGGGTGATGGCTACACCTTC.

This chain joins TRBV2 and TRBJ1-4; D not certain. CDR1 is SNHLY, CDR2 FYNNEI, per germline. This CDR3 has 11 residues. Trimming shortened V by 7 bases and J by 8 bases, and 8 bases separated the two germline ends. The CDR3 DNA reads TGTGCCAGCACCGCGTACGAAAAACTGTTTTTT. This sequence encodes CASTAYEKLFF.

This sequence joins TRBV19 and TRBJ2-3; no clear D gene. CDR1 and CDR2 (germline): LNHDA, SQIVND (reference sequence). V lost 1 base to trimming and J lost 3 bases, with 8 bases between them. This CDR3 is built from 14 residues. The chain's CDR3 is CASSIVASTDTQYF. The CDR3 DNA is TGTGCCAGTAGTATAGTAGCATCGACAGATACGCAGTATTTT.

The rearrangement joins TRBV2 to TRBJ2-5; 11 bases line up with TRBD1. Germline-derived CDR1 and CDR2 are SNHLY and FYNNEI. The V segment lost 10 bases and the J segment 5 bases; nucleotides outside the gene matches: 6. There are 13 residues in the CDR3. The CDR3: CATRTGGRETQYF. The CDR3 DNA reads TGTGCCACCCGGACAGGGGGCAGGGAGACCCAGTACTTC.

This chain uses TRBV18 with TRBJ1-3, with a weak D call TRBD1 (5 bases). V lost 3 bases to trimming and J lost 0 bases, with 15 bases between them. Per the germline V gene, CDR1 is KGHSH and CDR2 is LQKENI. The CDR3 extends over 17 amino acids. This CDR3 reads CASSPWPMGLSGNTIYF. CDR3 coding DNA: TGTGCCAGCTCACCTTGGCCTATGGGGCTCTCTGGAAACACCATATATTTT.

The chain employs TRBV19 and TRBJ1-2; 7 bases are a match to TRBD1. The CDR3 totals 15 residues. J was trimmed by 4 bases and V by 6 bases; bases with no gene match: 11. Germline V gene data show CDR1 as LNHDA and CDR2 as SQIVND (reference sequence). In DNA, the CDR3 is TGTGCCAGTAGGGAACCGGACAGGTTCGGCTATGGCTACACCTTC. It codes for CASREPDRFGYGYTF.

This chain joins TRBV27 and TRBJ1-1; D is perhaps TRBD1 (5 bases). Trimming stripped 2 bases from V and 13 bases from J, with 17 bases between. The CDR3 has 13 amino acids. From germline, CDR1 is MNHEY and CDR2 SMNVEV (reference sequence). Here the CDR3 DNA reads TGTGCCAGCAGTTTAAGGCTGGTGGGGGAGGTTTTCTTT. It yields the protein CASSLRLVGEVFF.

This rearrangement joins TRBV27 to TRBJ2-2; 8 bases align to TRBD1. V shed 4 bases and J 6 bases; nucleotides not matched to a gene: 4. Germline CDR1 and CDR2: MNHEY and SMNVEV (reference sequence). The CDR3 consists of 14 residues. The CDR3 protein is CASSWTGYSGELFF. CDR3 coding DNA: TGTGCCAGCAGTTGGACAGGGTACTCCGGGGAGCTGTTTTTT.

This clone was observed once. The CDR3 is CASSQAGQTNYGYTF. DNA of the CDR3: TGTGCCAGCAGCCAAGCCGGACAGACTAACTATGGCTACACCTTC. The rearrangement joins TRBV3-1 (or the pseudogene TRBV3-2) to TRBJ1-2; possibly TRBD1 for D (6 bases). Germline values: CDR1 LGHDT, CDR2 YNNKEL (reference sequence). Trimming pared 1 base from V and 0 bases from J, leaving 9 bases between. The CDR3 is made up of 15 amino acids.

The gene calls are TRBV2 and TRBJ2-1, with D uncertain. Germline loops: CDR1 SNHLY, CDR2 FYNNEI. Trimming left V 4 bases short and J 7 bases short, with 5 bases between. There are 11 residues in the CDR3. In DNA form, the CDR3 reads TGTGCCAGCAGTGGTTATAATGAGCAGTTCTTC. Translated: CASSGYNEQFF.

The rearrangement joins TRBV6-4 to TRBJ1-6; D uncertain. Germline assignment: CDR1 MRHNA and CDR2 SNTAGT. V lost 8 bases and J lost 7, with 12 bases in between. The CDR3 covers 13 residues. The CDR3 coding sequence is TGTGCCAGCTCTGGCAATATAAATTCACCCCTCCACTTT. It is translated as CASSGNINSPLHF.

This clone occurred a few times. The chain employs TRBV29-1 and TRBJ2-3; D gene ambiguous. The CDR3 extends over 13 amino acids. The V end was cut by 7 bases, the J end by 0 bases, with 11 bases between. CDR1 and CDR2 (germline): SQVTM, ANQGSEA. CDR3 in amino acids: CSASGFSTDTQYF. CDR3 bases: TGCAGCGCCTCAGGCTTTAGCACAGATACGCAGTATTTT.